The following is a T cell receptor beta chain sequence with its context. This sample is part of a study of blood T cell repertoires in COVID-19. Study-wide background: Italy, Spain and the United States were the sources of the convalescent and acute COVID-19 samples. PBMCs, B-cell-depleted T cells, or T cells provided the cDNA or gDNA that made up the material.

This CDR3 spans 14 amino acids. The ends lost 4 bases at V and 6 bases at J; junction bases unmatched: 5. CDR1 MNHEY and CDR2 SVGAGI come from the germline V gene. Original handling: How many nucleated cells were present was estimated from reference gene primer amplification. Libraries were prepared by immunoSEQ multiplex PCR; TCRdb keeps only in-frame clonotypes and omits some of them. V and J calls plus clone size are reproduced from that table; the DNA served to infer D and trimming. The top ten clones hold about a tenth of a sample with 25,000 to 30,000 clones, roughly nine tenths of them seen once.

Sequenced input: peripheral blood. The receptor was derived from a man aged 60 to 75 with acute or convalescent COVID-19. The J gene is TRBJ2-2, the V gene TRBV6-5, with TRBD1 matching over 7 bases. This chain's CDR3 is CASSFGQVPGELFF. CDR3 DNA sequence: TGTGCCAGCAGTTTTGGACAGGTTCCCGGGGAGCTGTTTTTT.